This T cell receptor (beta chain) was sequenced for a study of T cells in Graves' hyperthyroidism and ophthalmopathy. TCR beta CDR3 regions were amplified from RNA transcripts. Initially, a first-round RT-PCR of the TCR CDR3 employed the HTBI primer set. Via MiXCR, TCRdb re-called the multiplex PCR reads, giving one row per CDR3 protein. This table has hundreds of thousands of distinct CDR3 sequences, just over 45% appearing once. The germline gives CDR1 SNHLY, CDR2 FYNNEI. Trimming at V came to 5 bases and at J to 0 bases, leaving 10 bases not matched to a gene. The CDR3 is made up of 18 amino acids.

The sequence came from a woman aged 18 to 35 with Graves' hyperthyroidism. This sequence joins TRBV2 and TRBJ2-5; 12 nucleotides match TRBD2. The sequenced material came from peripheral blood or thyroid tissue (not recorded which). Here the CDR3 DNA reads TGTGCCAGCAGTCCAAAAGGACTAGCGGGATGGTACCAAGAGACCCAGTACTTC. Amino acid sequence: CASSPKGLAGWYQETQYF. Full variable domain (missing parts from reference TRBV2 and TRBJ2-5): EPEVTQTPSHQVTQMGQEVILRCVPISNHLYFYWYRQILGQKVEFLVSFYNNEISEKSEIFDDQFSVERPDGSNFTLKIRSTKLEDSAMYFCASSPKGLAGWYQETQYFGPGTRLLVL.